This T cell receptor beta chain was captured in a study of CD8 T cells in ankylosing spondylitis. Germline CDR1 reads DFQATT; CDR2 reads SNEGSKA (reference sequence). J gave up 5 bases and V 3 bases, and 7 bases lay outside the gene matches. This CDR3 region has 16 residues. A word on this clonotype: As yet, its antigen is unknown.

Whole-study findings and limits: Disease-linked clones were CD8+ and relatively rare in peripheral blood. It appeared that ankylosing spondylitis blood was characterized by a TCR beta motif of fewer than 10 highly homologous variants.

TCRdb re-called the 5' RACE reads through MiXCR, storing one row per CDR3 protein. The sample has 80,000 to 100,000 distinct CDR3 sequences, roughly 8.3% seen once. This receptor was taken from a male donor with ankylosing spondylitis or in good health (not recorded which). The rearrangement joins TRBV20-1 to TRBJ2-5; 15 bases match TRBD2. Specimen: blood, either unsorted or a sorted T cell fraction (not recorded which). Here the CDR3 reads CSARRGGLAGGETQYF. The CDR3 nucleotides read TGCAGTGCTAGGAGGGGAGGACTAGCGGGAGGGGAGACCCAGTACTTC.